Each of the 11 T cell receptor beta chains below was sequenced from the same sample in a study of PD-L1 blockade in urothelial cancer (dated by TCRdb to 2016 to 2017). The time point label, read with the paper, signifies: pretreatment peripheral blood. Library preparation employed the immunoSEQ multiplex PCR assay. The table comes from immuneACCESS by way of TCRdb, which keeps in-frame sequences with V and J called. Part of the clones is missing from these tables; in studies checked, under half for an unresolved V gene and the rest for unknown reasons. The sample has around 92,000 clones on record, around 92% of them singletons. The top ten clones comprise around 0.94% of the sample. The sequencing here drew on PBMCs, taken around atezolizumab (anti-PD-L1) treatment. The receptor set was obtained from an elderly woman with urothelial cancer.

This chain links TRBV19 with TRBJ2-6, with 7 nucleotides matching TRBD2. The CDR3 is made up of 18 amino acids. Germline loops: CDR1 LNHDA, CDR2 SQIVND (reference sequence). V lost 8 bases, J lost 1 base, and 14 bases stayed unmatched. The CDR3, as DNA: TGTGCCAGTTCAAGGGGAGGGAGCAAACTGTCTGGGGCCAACGTCCTGACTTTC. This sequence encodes CASSRGGSKLSGANVLTF.

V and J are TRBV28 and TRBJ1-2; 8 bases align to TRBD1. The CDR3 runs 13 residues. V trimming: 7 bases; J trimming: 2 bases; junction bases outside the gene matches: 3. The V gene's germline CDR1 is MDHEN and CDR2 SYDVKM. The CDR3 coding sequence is TGTGCCAGCACCGCAGGGGGCAACTATGGCTACACCTTC. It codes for CASTAGGNYGYTF.

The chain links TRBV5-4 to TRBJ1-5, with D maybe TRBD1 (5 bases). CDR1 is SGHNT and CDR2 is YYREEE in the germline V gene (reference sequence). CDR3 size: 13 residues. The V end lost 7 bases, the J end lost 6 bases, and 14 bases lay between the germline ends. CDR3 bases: TGTGCCAGCTCTGGGGGGTGGGGTCAGCCCCAGCATTTT. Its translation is CASSGGWGQPQHF.

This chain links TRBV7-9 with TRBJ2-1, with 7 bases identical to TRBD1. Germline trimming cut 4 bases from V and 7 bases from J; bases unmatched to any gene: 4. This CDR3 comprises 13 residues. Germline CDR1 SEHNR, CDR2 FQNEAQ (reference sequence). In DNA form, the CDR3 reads TGTGCCAGCAGCTCGACAGGGAAAAATGAGCAGTTCTTC. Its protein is CASSSTGKNEQFF.

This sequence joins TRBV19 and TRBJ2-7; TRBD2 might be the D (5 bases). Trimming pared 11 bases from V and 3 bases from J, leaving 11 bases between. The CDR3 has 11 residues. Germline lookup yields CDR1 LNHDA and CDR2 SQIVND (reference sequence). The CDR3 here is CAVGEVYEQYF. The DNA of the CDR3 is TGTGCCGTGGGAGAAGTCTACGAGCAGTACTTC.

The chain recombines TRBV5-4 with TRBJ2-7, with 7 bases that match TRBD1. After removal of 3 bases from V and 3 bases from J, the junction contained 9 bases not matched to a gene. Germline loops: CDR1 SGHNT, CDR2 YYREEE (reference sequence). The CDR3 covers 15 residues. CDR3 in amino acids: CASSSLEPGGYEQYF. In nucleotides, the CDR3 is TGTGCCAGCAGCTCTCTGGAGCCAGGGGGCTACGAGCAGTACTTC.

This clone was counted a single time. CDR3 sequence: CASSSGSGRETQYF. CDR3 nucleotides: TGCGCCAGCAGCTCAGGTAGCGGGAGAGAGACCCAGTACTTC. The chain couples TRBV5-1 to TRBJ2-5, with 9 nucleotides matching TRBD2. CDR3 length equals 14 residues. V lost 3 bases and J lost 4; bases outside the gene matches: 4. Germline loops: CDR1 SGHRS, CDR2 YFSETQ.

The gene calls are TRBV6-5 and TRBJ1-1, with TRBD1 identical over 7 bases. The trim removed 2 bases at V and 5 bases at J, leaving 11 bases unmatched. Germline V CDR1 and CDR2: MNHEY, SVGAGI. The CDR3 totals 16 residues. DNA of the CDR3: TGTGCCAGCAGTTACCACTCCGTGGAGGGGGCGACTGAAGCTTTCTTT. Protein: CASSYHSVEGATEAFF.

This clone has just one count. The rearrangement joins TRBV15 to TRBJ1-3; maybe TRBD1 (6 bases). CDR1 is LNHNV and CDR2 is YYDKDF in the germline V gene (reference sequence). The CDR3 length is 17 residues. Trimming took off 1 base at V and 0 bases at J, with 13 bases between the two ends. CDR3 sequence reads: CATSRAVGASSGNTIYF. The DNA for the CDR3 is TGTGCCACCAGCAGAGCGGTGGGGGCCAGCTCTGGAAACACCATATATTTT.

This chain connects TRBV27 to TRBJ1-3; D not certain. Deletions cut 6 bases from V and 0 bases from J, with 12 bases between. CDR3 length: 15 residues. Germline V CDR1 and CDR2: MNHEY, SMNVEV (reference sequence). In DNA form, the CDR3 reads TGTGCCAGCAGCCCAACATATGCCTCTGGAAACACCATATATTTT. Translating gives CASSPTYASGNTIYF.

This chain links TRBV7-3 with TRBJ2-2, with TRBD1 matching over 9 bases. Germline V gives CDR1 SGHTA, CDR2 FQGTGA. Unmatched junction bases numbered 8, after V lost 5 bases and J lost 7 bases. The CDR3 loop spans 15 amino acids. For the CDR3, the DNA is TGTGCCAGCAGCCCCGGGACAGGGAAGGTCGGGGAGCTGTTTTTT. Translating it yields CASSPGTGKVGELFF.